Included here is one TCR beta chain sequence, with context. These data are taken from a study of control samples from healthy donors and cancer patients. The assay was immunoSEQ multiplex PCR, and TCRdb's table has in-frame clones only and misses some. The sample holds 85,000 to 95,000 clones; about 89% are singletons and the top ten take around 1%. The specimen sequenced was blood. The TCR was taken from a woman aged 25 to 39 in good health.

CDR3 region: CATSASDRGLYEQYF. CDR3 coding DNA: TGTGCCACCAGTGCCTCGGACAGGGGGCTTTACGAGCAGTACTTC. The V gene is TRBV24-1, the J gene TRBJ2-7; 11 bases are shared with TRBD1. The CDR3 is 15 amino acids. The germline CDR1 and CDR2 sequences are KGHDR and SFDVKD. After removal of 5 bases from V and 4 bases from J, the junction contained 6 bases not matched to a gene.